The present entry profiles one T cell receptor (beta chain) with its context. Its matching antigen is unknown. The sample comes from a study of T-cell reconstitution after alpha-beta-depleted transplantation in children. The study, taken as a whole, reports: T-cell numbers and diversity one year post-transplant derived largely from freshly generated T cells. As was reported, about two months after transplant, alpha-beta T cells came from several hundred expanded graft clones.

The library targeted TCRbeta and was prepared with unique molecular identifiers. A single record per CDR3 protein comes from TCRdb applying MiXCR to the PCR reads. The sample contains 300,000 or so distinct CDR3 sequences, approximately 23% of which appear only once. Trimming removed 1 base at V and 0 bases at J, with 6 bases between. This CDR3 is 14 amino acids long. The germline V gene encodes CDR1 DFQATT and CDR2 SNEGSKA (reference sequence). The origin of this receptor is a male patient aged 5 to 17 who had a stem cell transplant for acute lymphoblastic leukemia, so the T cells may come from the graft donor. The material sequenced was PBMCs, mostly from graft donor cells, taken 180 days after TCRalphabeta/CD19-depleted stem cell transplant. This chain joins TRBV20-1 and TRBJ2-2; D is undetermined. CDR3 sequence reads: CSARGSTNTGELFF. The CDR3 DNA follows: TGCAGTGCTAGAGGATCCACGAACACCGGGGAGCTGTTTTTT.